A single count supports the clone carrying this T cell receptor beta chain. The antigen is undetermined. These data are taken from a study of OX40 agonist ivuxolimab in advanced cancers. The overall study: People in dose escalation had one of these cancers: hepatocellular carcinoma, melanoma, renal cell or head and neck cancer.

Findings of the study overall: CD8+ T cells showed, on average, more clonal expansion than CD4+ cells. What antigens the expanded peripheral T cells recognized was never established.

Sequenced by immunoSEQ multiplex PCR; TCRdb stores in-frame clones only, minus some. The table lists some 90,000 clones, roughly 89% of them singletons. Sequenced material: CD4+ or CD8+ T cells sorted from blood, taken in a trial of the OX40 agonist ivuxolimab. This TCR derives from an adult with an advanced solid tumor such as melanoma, head and neck, liver or kidney cancer.

Written as DNA, the CDR3 is TGTGCCAGCAGTCTTCCAGGGTATGGCTACACCTTC. Its translation: CASSLPGYGYTF. This chain uses TRBV28 with TRBJ1-2; D is perhaps TRBD1 (5 bases). This CDR3 is 12 amino acids long. The germline gives CDR1 MDHEN, CDR2 SYDVKM. The germline V and J ends were trimmed by 5 bases and 5 bases, with 9 bases remaining between them.